The 20 T cell receptor beta chains given below trace back to one sample, sequenced in a study of cytomegalovirus exposure and HLA in healthy donors. It was with 60 Vbeta and 13 Jbeta primers that the PCR ran. Profiling relied on immunoSEQ multiplex PCR, and the TCRdb table lists in-frame clones only, not all of them. The profile shows 200,000 or so clones, around four fifths of them singletons. Sequenced material: PBMCs. The origin of the receptors is a man aged 45-60 years in good health and CMV-seronegative.

J is TRBJ1-5 and V is TRBV9; no definite D call. The V gene lost 0 bases and the J gene lost 5 bases, with 6 bases spanning the gap. Germline CDR1 SGDLS, CDR2 YYNGEE. This CDR3 region has 13 residues. The DNA of the CDR3 is TGTGCCAGCAGCGTAGGACTCTATCAGCCCCAGCATTTT. It encodes CASSVGLYQPQHF.

The chain couples TRBV4-1 to TRBJ2-2; 9 nucleotides match TRBD2. From germline, CDR1 is MGHRA and CDR2 YSYEKL. The length of the CDR3 is 17 residues. The J segment lost 1 base and the V segment lost 4 bases, leaving 7 bases of the junction unmatched. The CDR3 region has the DNA TGCGCCAGCAGCCCTAGGACTAGCGTCATGAACACCGGGGAGCTGTTTTTT. This codes for CASSPRTSVMNTGELFF.

The chain has TRBV19 and TRBJ1-1; 8 bases fit TRBD1. The V segment lost 5 bases and the J segment 0 bases; nucleotides outside the gene matches: 8. This CDR3 is built from 16 residues. The germline gives CDR1 LNHDA, CDR2 SQIVND (reference sequence). The DNA of the CDR3 is TGTGCCAGTAGTCAAAGGACAGGGTACATGAACACTGAAGCTTTCTTT. It yields the protein CASSQRTGYMNTEAFF.

This clone was recorded a few times. This chain connects TRBV7-3 to TRBJ2-1; possible D gene TRBD2, 5 bases. The CDR3 covers 15 residues. Deletions cut 6 bases from V and 3 bases from J, with 15 bases between. Germline lookup yields CDR1 SGHTA and CDR2 FQGTGA. The CDR3 loop is CASRPGFGDYNEQFF. CDR3 coding DNA: TGTGCCAGCAGGCCCGGTTTCGGGGACTACAATGAGCAGTTCTTC.

The chain is built from TRBV30 and TRBJ2-3; TRBD2 matches 10 bases. The CDR3 runs to 18 residues. J was trimmed by 1 base and V by 0 bases; bases with no gene match: 10. From germline, CDR1 is GTSNPN and CDR2 SVGIG (reference sequence). CDR3 sequence reads: CAWSVGSLAGGRTDTQYF. The CDR3 nucleotides are TGTGCCTGGAGTGTCGGGAGTTTAGCGGGAGGCCGCACAGATACGCAGTATTTT. Filled out from reference TRBV30 and TRBJ2-3, the complete variable domain reads SQTIHQWPATLVQPVGSPLSLECTVEGTSNPNLYWYRQAAGRGLQLLFYSVGIGQISSEVPQNLSASRPQDRQFILSSKKLLLSDSGFYLCAWSVGSLAGGRTDTQYFGPGTRLTVL.

The chain joins TRBV29-1 to TRBJ2-1; 10 positions match TRBD2. The CDR3 totals 18 residues. The V and J ends lost 3 bases and 2 bases, in that order; junction bases with no gene match: 13. The germline V gene has CDR1 SQVTM and CDR2 ANQGSEA. CDR3 region: CSVETRASGRTAYNEQFF. The CDR3 bases are TGCAGCGTTGAGACACGGGCTAGCGGGAGAACGGCCTACAATGAGCAGTTCTTC.

The chain joins TRBV4-1 to TRBJ2-1; tentatively, D is TRBD2 (6 bases). The germline V gene has CDR1 MGHRA and CDR2 YSYEKL. This CDR3 contains 15 residues. The germline V and J ends were trimmed by 3 bases and 7 bases, with 16 bases remaining between them. The CDR3 spells CASSHVTGERNEQFF. CDR3 nucleotide sequence: TGCGCCAGCAGCCACGTGACGGGAGAAAGAAATGAGCAGTTCTTC.

This clone was counted a single time. V gene TRBV11-1 combines with J gene TRBJ2-1; 11 bases map to TRBD1. Germline V gene sequence: CDR1 SGHAT, CDR2 FQDESV (reference sequence). The V and J ends lost 5 bases and 10 bases, in that order; junction bases with no gene match: 7. The CDR3 spans 14 residues. CDR3 nucleotides: TGTGCCAGCAGCCCGGGACAGGGGGGCGGGGAGCAGTTCTTC. This encodes CASSPGQGGGEQFF.

The chain employs TRBV5-1 and TRBJ2-3, with a tentative D call TRBD1 (6 bases). The CDR3 consists of 16 residues. Trimming removed 6 bases at V and 2 bases at J, with 19 bases between. Germline V gene sequence: CDR1 SGHRS, CDR2 YFSETQ. The CDR3 DNA sequence: TGCGCCAGCACCACGCAGCCGGCAGGGGTCACAGATACGCAGTATTTT. Translated, it gives CASTTQPAGVTDTQYF.

This clone occurred once. The chain uses TRBV30 and TRBJ2-7; TRBD2 aligns across 7 bases. J gave up 3 bases and V 1 base, and 3 bases lay outside the gene matches. The CDR3 extends over 13 amino acids. The germline V gene encodes CDR1 GTSNPN and CDR2 SVGIG (reference sequence). The CDR3 protein is CAWSAGTNYEQYF. The DNA of the CDR3 is TGTGCCTGGAGTGCGGGGACTAACTACGAGCAGTACTTC.

V and J are TRBV28 and TRBJ2-7; D gene unclear. V gave up 4 bases and J gave up 2 bases, with 12 bases separating them. There are 14 residues in the CDR3. CDR1 and CDR2 from the germline V gene are MDHEN and SYDVKM. CDR3 DNA sequence: TGTGCCAGCAGTTCCCCGGGTCCCACCTACGAGCAGTACTTC. Translation: CASSSPGPTYEQYF.

V and J are TRBV5-1 and TRBJ2-7; 7 bases are a match to TRBD2. The CDR3 covers 14 residues. The junction had 6 bases not matched to a gene; V was cut back by 0 bases and J by 6 bases. Germline V gene sequence: CDR1 SGHRS, CDR2 YFSETQ. In DNA form, the CDR3 reads TGCGCCAGCAGCTTGGAGGGAGGGCCTTCCGAGCAGTACTTC. It yields the protein CASSLEGGPSEQYF.

CDR3 DNA: TGTGCCAGCAGCTTAGGGGGGGACAGCAATCAGCCCCAGCATTTT. Amino acid sequence: CASSLGGDSNQPQHF. The chain uses TRBV7-9 and TRBJ1-5, with D perhaps matching TRBD1 (5 bases). Germline-derived CDR1 and CDR2 are SEHNR and FQNEAQ (reference sequence). The CDR3 is 15 amino acids. V lost 1 base and J 1 base, leaving 8 bases between the germline ends.

J is TRBJ2-7 and V is TRBV7-6; perhaps TRBD2 as D (6 bases). Looked up from germline, CDR1 is SGHVS and CDR2 is FNYEAQ. V was pared by 1 base and J by 1 base, with 17 bases between. The CDR3 consists of 17 residues. The chain's CDR3 is CASSLVGGRASSYEQYF. CDR3 DNA: TGTGCCAGCAGCTTAGTCGGAGGGCGGGCCTCTTCCTACGAGCAGTACTTC.

CDR3 bases: TGTGCCAGCAGCTACCTCGGGACTAGCACAGATACGCAGTATTTT. Translating it yields CASSYLGTSTDTQYF. The chain recombines TRBV7-2 with TRBJ2-3, with a tentative D call TRBD2 (6 bases). This CDR3 is built from 15 residues. The ends were cut back, 4 bases at V and 0 bases at J, with 11 bases in the middle. Germline V gives CDR1 SGHTA, CDR2 FQGNSA.

This clone has just a few counts. The chain is built from TRBV6-5 and TRBJ1-1; 8 bases map to TRBD1. The germline CDR1 and CDR2 sequences are MNHEY and SVGAGI. The CDR3 sequence is 14 residues long. The V gene end was trimmed by 5 bases and the J gene end by 0 bases; junction bases not matched to a gene: 2. CDR3 DNA: TGTGCCAGCAGTGCGGACAGGGTGAACACTGAAGCTTTCTTT. Its translation: CASSADRVNTEAFF.

The rearrangement links TRBV29-1 to TRBJ2-7, with D possibly matching TRBD2 (5 bases). Looked up from germline, CDR1 is SQVTM and CDR2 is ANQGSEA. The CDR3 is 12 amino acids. V lost 6 bases and J 2 bases, leaving 11 bases between the germline ends. The CDR3 here is CSVRASTYEQYF. CDR3 bases: TGCAGCGTGCGGGCCAGTACCTACGAGCAGTACTTC.

This clone was counted only a few times. The chain is built from TRBV30 and TRBJ2-5; tentatively, D is TRBD2 (6 bases). Germline V gene lookup returns CDR1 GTSNPN and CDR2 SVGIG (reference sequence). Trimming stripped 1 base from V and 5 bases from J, with 8 bases between. The CDR3 length is 12 residues. CDR3 sequence: CAWSAGRETQYF. The CDR3 DNA reads TGTGCCTGGAGTGCAGGGAGGGAGACCCAGTACTTC.

The J gene is TRBJ2-3, the V gene TRBV5-1; TRBD1 aligns across 8 bases. The CDR3 length is 15 residues. V shed 4 bases and J 7 bases; nucleotides not matched to a gene: 11. Germline V gene sequence: CDR1 SGHRS, CDR2 YFSETQ. CDR3 bases: TGCGCCAGCAGCCCCGGTGGACAGGGAAGACATACGCAGTATTTT. This translates into CASSPGGQGRHTQYF.

The gene calls are TRBV28 and TRBJ1-2; 7 bases are a match to TRBD1. CDR1 is MDHEN and CDR2 is SYDVKM in the germline V gene. V was clipped by 7 bases and J by 2 bases; unmatched bases: 7. The CDR3 is 14 residues long. The CDR3 here is CASKLTGQNYGYTF. CDR3 coding DNA: TGTGCCAGCAAACTCACGGGACAGAACTATGGCTACACCTTC.